The 16 T cell receptor beta chains below were found in one sample sequenced in a study of human T cells and chemical hapten exposure. Time point denoted: patch test 3, about 24 weeks after DPC sensitization. Treatment indicated: therapeutic diphenylcyclopropenone sensitization with weekly scalp DPC. A single record per CDR3 protein comes from TCRdb applying MiXCR to the RACE reads. Counted here are 100,000 or so distinct CDR3 sequences, under 40% occurring once; the ten biggest clones make up roughly 2.5%. The material sequenced was whole blood, taken in connection with sensitization to the hapten diphenylcyclopropenone (DPC). These receptors all come from a man between 40 and 49 years old with alopecia areata. Some clones in this sample may be carry-over from other donors' samples.

The chain has TRBV5-1 and TRBJ1-6; 9 positions match TRBD1. The CDR3 length is 15 residues. Germline V lookup: CDR1 SGHRS, CDR2 YFSETQ. Trimming removed 0 bases from V and 7 bases from J; junction bases left unmatched: 2. CDR3 loop: CASSLEGQGNSPLHF. CDR3 in DNA: TGCGCCAGCAGCTTGGAAGGACAGGGGAATTCACCCCTCCACTTT.

This clonotype appeared a few times. The chain recombines TRBV6-5 with TRBJ2-6; 8 bases fit TRBD1. The CDR3 is made up of 17 amino acids. V was clipped by 6 bases and J by 2 bases; unmatched bases: 9. CDR1 MNHEY and CDR2 SVGAGI come from the germline V gene. The CDR3 DNA follows: TGTGCCAGCAGCGGACAGGGTGTAACGGCTGGGGCCAACGTCCTGACTTTC. Its translation is CASSGQGVTAGANVLTF.

J is TRBJ2-3 and V is TRBV7-2; 10 nucleotides agree with TRBD2. This CDR3 spans 18 amino acids. J gave up 4 bases and V 1 base, and 11 bases lay outside the gene matches. Germline lookup yields CDR1 SGHTA and CDR2 FQGNSA. The CDR3 nucleotides read TGTGCCAGCAGCTTAGGGCTAGCGGGGGTGATTGTCGCAGATACGCAGTATTTT. It is translated as CASSLGLAGVIVADTQYF.

The V call is TRBV7-9, the J call TRBJ1-1; TRBD1 might be the D (5 bases). Per germline, CDR1 SEHNR and CDR2 FQNEAQ (reference sequence). V was trimmed by 5 bases and J by 0 bases, leaving 13 bases between them. This CDR3 has 15 amino acids. The CDR3 sequence: CASSLWRGVNTEAFF. For the CDR3, the DNA is TGTGCCAGCAGCCTTTGGAGGGGCGTGAACACTGAAGCTTTCTTT. The full variable domain, in which reference TRBV7-9 and TRBJ1-1 provide the parts outside the CDR3, is DTGVSQNPRHKITKRGQNVTFRCDPISEHNRLYWYRQTLGQGPEFLTYFQNEAQLEKSRLLSDRFSAERPKGSFSTLEIQRTEQGDSAMYLCASSLWRGVNTEAFFGQGTRLTVV.

This clonotype was seen a handful of times. This rearrangement joins TRBV10-3 to TRBJ1-2; weak D call: TRBD1 (5 bases). This CDR3 region has 14 residues. V lost 5 bases and J lost 1, with 11 bases in between. In germline, CDR1 is ENHRY, CDR2 SYGVKD. As DNA, the CDR3 is TGTGCCATCAGTCCCGGGGGGAGTAACTATGGCTACACCTTC. Amino acid sequence: CAISPGGSNYGYTF.

There are a few counts of this clonotype. This rearrangement joins TRBV29-1 to TRBJ2-4, with 7 bases that match TRBD1. The CDR3 totals 13 residues. Germline trimming cut 0 bases from V and 5 bases from J; bases unmatched to any gene: 1. CDR1 is SQVTM and CDR2 is ANQGSEA in the germline V gene. The CDR3, as DNA: TGCAGCGTTGAAGAAGGACAGGAAAACATTCAGTACTTC. Translation gives CSVEEGQENIQYF. Variable domain in full (rest from reference TRBV29-1 and TRBJ2-4): SAVISQKPSRDICQRGTSLTIQCQVDSQVTMMFWYRQQPGQSLTLIATANQGSEATYESGFVIDKFPISRPNLTFSTLTVSNMSPEDSSIYLCSVEEGQENIQYFGAGTRLSVL.

This sequence joins TRBV7-9 and TRBJ1-1; D is ambiguous. Germline-derived CDR1 and CDR2 are SEHNR and FQNEAQ (reference sequence). Trimming cost V 2 bases and J 7 bases, with 11 bases left between them. This CDR3 has 13 residues. CDR3 region: CASSLQRINEAFF. The CDR3 nucleotides read TGTGCCAGCAGCTTACAGCGAATTAATGAAGCTTTCTTT.

The chain recombines TRBV6-2 or TRBV6-3 with TRBJ2-2; 7 positions agree with TRBD2. This CDR3 is 15 amino acids long. The V gene's germline CDR1 is MNHEY and CDR2 SVGEGT. With V trimmed by 8 bases and J by 0 bases, 6 bases remained unmatched. Here the CDR3 reads CASQRGGANTGELFF. CDR3 in DNA: TGTGCCAGCCAACGTGGGGGGGCGAACACCGGGGAGCTGTTTTTT.

V gene TRBV10-3 combines with J gene TRBJ2-7; TRBD2 matches 8 bases. There are 14 residues in the CDR3. Per germline, CDR1 ENHRY and CDR2 SYGVKD. V gave up 5 bases and J gave up 0 bases; unmatched junction bases: 3. The CDR3 spells CAISTGTSSYEQYV. CDR3 nucleotide sequence: TGTGCCATCAGTACCGGGACTAGCTCCTACGAGCAGTACGTC.

This clonotype has more than one count but fewer than ten. CDR3 loop: CASSFRTGVVYNEQFF. The CDR3 DNA reads TGTGCCAGCAGCTTTCGGACAGGGGTCGTCTACAATGAGCAGTTCTTC. This chain joins TRBV7-2 and TRBJ2-1; 9 positions agree with TRBD1. With V trimmed by 3 bases and J by 3 bases, 6 bases remained unmatched. Per germline, CDR1 SGHTA and CDR2 FQGNSA. CDR3 length: 16 residues.

This clonotype has just a few counts. This chain uses TRBV24-1 with TRBJ1-1, with D possibly being TRBD1 (6 bases). This CDR3 comprises 13 residues. Germline lookup yields CDR1 KGHDR and CDR2 SFDVKD. Trimming left V 4 bases short and J 8 bases short, with 13 bases between. DNA of the CDR3: TGTGCCACCAGTGAAGGCATTACAGGGGAAGCTTTCTTT. Translation gives CATSEGITGEAFF.

This clonotype showed up just a few times. The chain uses TRBV14 and TRBJ2-5; 7 bases agree with TRBD2. The CDR3 has 18 residues. In germline, CDR1 is SGHDN, CDR2 FVKESK. The junction had 15 bases not matched to a gene; V was cut back by 1 base and J by 4 bases. The CDR3 DNA is TGTGCCAGCAGCCAAGTGGCGCTTCCTAGCGGAAGGGTAGAGACCCAGTACTTC. Translating gives CASSQVALPSGRVETQYF.

Judged by abundance, this clonotype is medium-sized. The chain couples TRBV29-1 to TRBJ2-2; the D gene is possibly TRBD2 (6 bases). With 3 bases removed from V and 1 base from J, the gap between germline ends came to 6 bases. The CDR3 is made up of 13 amino acids. Germline values: CDR1 SQVTM, CDR2 ANQGSEA. CDR3 amino acids: CSVDGGNTGELFF. CDR3 nucleotide sequence: TGCAGCGTTGACGGGGGGAACACCGGGGAGCTGTTTTTT.

A few counts support this clonotype. This sequence joins TRBV29-1 and TRBJ2-5, with D possibly TRBD1 on 5 matching bases. V dropped 5 bases and J dropped 5 bases, with 12 bases sitting between them. Germline CDR1 reads SQVTM; CDR2 reads ANQGSEA. The CDR3 has 12 residues. CDR3 bases: TGCAGCGTTCGCCAGGGAAGTGAGACCCAGTACTTC. Translation gives CSVRQGSETQYF.

The chain combines TRBV9 with TRBJ2-3; D possibly uses TRBD1 or TRBD2 (5 bases each). The length of the CDR3 is 13 residues. Germline-derived CDR1 and CDR2 are SGDLS and YYNGEE. The V end was cut by 0 bases, the J end by 6 bases, with 8 bases between. CDR3 protein: CASSVDEGDTQYF. The CDR3 DNA sequence: TGTGCCAGCAGCGTAGACGAGGGGGATACGCAGTATTTT.

The chain carries TRBV12-3 or TRBV12-4 and TRBJ1-2, with D perhaps matching TRBD1 (5 bases). V lost 6 bases and J 5 bases, leaving 16 bases between the germline ends. The CDR3 consists of 14 residues. The CDR3 DNA follows: TGTGCCAGCAGGACGGGCCCGACAGCATATGGCTACACCTTC. It translates to CASRTGPTAYGYTF.